This TCR beta chain came from a study of blood T cell repertoires in COVID-19. Study background: COVID-19 samples collected from the United States, Italy and Spain covered acute and convalescent phases. From T cells, B-cell-depleted T cells, or PBMCs came the material, which was cDNA or gDNA.

V was pared by 2 bases and J by 7 bases, with 6 bases of the junction left unmatched. This CDR3 contains 15 residues. From germline, CDR1 is GTSNPN and CDR2 SVGIG (reference sequence). Seattle patients were enrolled while actively infected and followed longitudinally. Study processing details: Nucleated cell number was recorded as an estimate derived from reference gene primer amplification. Measured with immunoSEQ multiplex PCR; TCRdb has only the in-frame clones, and not every one. Clone size and V and J calls were adopted from that table, with D and trimming inferred from the DNA. This sample yields about 68,000 clones, of which less than 95% are seen a single time; less than 0.6% belongs to the top ten.

V is TRBV30 and J is TRBJ1-5, with 12 bases that match TRBD1. This sequence was found in a man aged 45-65 years with COVID-19, enrolled during active disease. Sequenced input: peripheral blood. CDR3 DNA: TGTGCCTGGAGTAGGGGACAGGGGGCTATGCAGCCCCAGCATTTT. The encoded protein is CAWSRGQGAMQPQHF.